This T cell receptor (beta chain) derives from a study of cytomegalovirus exposure and HLA in healthy donors listed by TCRdb under 2017. Some background on the complete study: An earlier analysis of roughly 630 of the donors reported about 250 Gb of sequence data and 100 million to 130 million unique TCR beta sequences from 150 million to 200 million T cells. Alongside the repertoire data, information on donor age, sex, ethnicity and CMV serostatus was compiled. The study was designed to test whether signatures of past pathogen exposure could be identified by cataloging public T cell receptors. All discovery cohort repertoires had been generated using a single sequencing platform. The number of typed donors differed by locus: roughly 629-640 for A, B, C, DRB1 and DQB1; 500 to 550 for DQA1; around 580 for DPA1; and about 450 for DPB1. Among some 410 genotyped donors of the cohort, an average of approximately 200,000 unique TCR beta nucleotide sequences was sequenced per donor, of which about 18% were non-productive. The T cell repertoires of several hundred subjects were profiled by immunosequencing and related to cytomegalovirus serostatus. Five DR-DQ haplotypes were handled as single units for association and clustering because linkage in the cohort was strong. To decide whether each TCR beta V gene segment behaved as functional or pseudogenic, an earlier analysis of 587 of the donors relied on high-throughput TCR beta sequencing. Approximately 310 gigabases of sequencing data and 75 million to 85 million unique TCR sequences made up an early release that covered fewer than 650 HLA-typed donors. Both class I and class II loci were covered by HLA typing, at four-digit resolution. High-throughput TCR immunosequencing, statistical association of individual TCRs with disease status, and machine learning were combined to predict cytomegalovirus infection status. Of the roughly 420 genotyped donors, approximately 81% were placed in the genetic ancestry cluster associated with self-reported Caucasian donors. Rather than using new phenotypic data, the later analysis identified candidate immune exposures from TCR beta sequences and from how often those sequences occurred across donors. A later analysis re-examined previously published TCR beta repertoires from about 700 donors and added high-resolution HLA genotyping to investigate patterns of TCR occurrence. Genome-wide SNP genotypes for about 55% of the roughly 670 donors were used in a later genetic analysis, which treated that subset as a discovery cohort. Along with the roughly 670-subject first cohort, a separate validation cohort of over 90 different subjects was used.

In total, approximately 610 healthy bone marrow donors made up the cohort. At the time of sampling, every cohort member was nominally healthy, though immune exposures that went unrecorded were likely present. The donor was CMV seropositive and belonged to the group of 250 to 300 seropositive cohort members. A peripheral blood sample was provided by each donor, and peripheral blood mononuclear cells were used for TCR beta sequencing. The Qiagen DNeasy Blood Extraction Kit was used to extract genomic DNA from the blood cell samples. What the research found in general, with its limitations: In vitro tests confirmed that a few of the cytomegalovirus-associated TCR beta chains recognize cytomegalovirus antigens. Most TCR sequences were seen in very few donors, while some public TCRs were found in many individuals. The earlier analysis of 587 of the donors excluded 15 to 20 rarely observed V segments, including chromosome 9 orphons, because counts were too low. A later genetic analysis associated a missense DCLRE1C variant with V-gene and J-gene trimming of TCR beta chains, and an independent cohort replicated the association. Because HLA typing was missing for some donors at each locus, association tests included only the typed subset. Sequencing depth was assumed to be roughly uniform across donors in the presence/absence analyses, though that assumption may not hold. It was suggested by the authors that the approach could potentially be generalized to other disease states and immunological phenotypes. According to a later analysis, most CMV-associated TCR beta chains appeared to be HLA-restricted, and the HLA associations seemed to be driven largely by CMV exposure. CMV serostatus was the only immune exposure information available for the cohort. A further reported finding was that TCR beta sequences accurately predicted the HLA-A and HLA-B alleles for most subjects in the first cohort. At a false discovery rate of 0.05, a later analysis linked 15,000 to 20,000 TCR beta sequences to specific HLA alleles. Linkage disequilibrium might explain the correlated functional status among segregating V segments, but an unknown experimental factor could not be excluded. The study listed approximately 160 TCR beta chains as associated with cytomegalovirus. A later analysis found that TCR association rates varied across HLA loci, with DRB1 alleles showing the most associated TCRs and HLA-C alleles the fewest. Broadly in line with IMGT annotations, most TCR beta V segments showed up in productive rearrangements about 90% or about 30% of the time in an earlier analysis of around 600 of the donors. In a later analysis, several top co-occurrence clusters were reported to appear linked to parvovirus B19, influenza, CMV and Epstein-Barr virus. A cluster of highly shared sequence variants was judged likely to represent a technical artifact of the sequencing pipeline. This cohort had only TCR beta chains sequenced, and the lack of alpha or paired-chain data limited which features could be detected. Cytomegalovirus status was reported to be diagnosed by the classifier with high specificity and sensitivity in both the original and validation cohorts. A later analysis found that HLA-associated TCR beta chains were more clonally expanded and had lower generation probabilities than equally common non-associated chains. When HLA alleles, especially DR and DQ, strongly co-occurred, TCR associations were difficult to assign to individual alleles. According to a later genetic analysis, donors in an Asian-associated ancestry cluster had fewer N-insertions in productive TCRs than the approximately 650-donor mean.

Remarks on this clone: Its cognate antigen has yet to be identified. Base qualities were left out, and no much larger clone turns up one base away.

The library was prepared using the immunoSEQ multiplex PCR assay. For the multiplex PCR, a mixture combining 60 forward primers for TCR Vbeta segments and 13 reverse primers for TCR Jbeta segments was used. The CDR3 region of rearranged TCR beta genes was amplified from genomic DNA by a multiplex PCR assay. On the Illumina HiSeq System, the amplified TCR beta libraries were sequenced as 87-base-pair reads. In the source study's methods: A later analysis counted about 76 million unique TCR beta chains across the roughly 700 repertoires, and 10 million to 11 million of these chains were shared by at least two donors. Raw reads were error-corrected and collapsed into unique sequences with a nearest-neighbor algorithm that merged closely related sequences to remove PCR and sequencing errors. CDR3 sequences were aligned to IMGT reference sequences to assign V, D and J gene segments. For a sequence to be retained, a match of at least six nucleotides to both a V gene segment and a J gene segment was required. A rearrangement was called productive if the CDR3 had no stop codons and remained in frame with V and J, and every other rearrangement was called non-productive. Following IMGT convention, CDR3 was defined as the stretch from the second conserved V-encoded cysteine up to the conserved J-encoded phenylalanine. Sequences without an unambiguous match to a single V gene segment were excluded from the earlier analysis of over 500 of the donors. In an earlier analysis of 587 of the donors, a V segment was called functional when productive rearrangements were above 56.7%, and segregating when the standard deviation between donors exceeded 5%. A statistical classification framework was built to diagnose cytomegalovirus status from the catalog of TCR beta chain sequences. In a later analysis, TCR nucleotide sequences were compared against IMGT/GENE-DB human TR gene sequences so that V and J genes could be assigned. Using the TCRdist pipeline, a later analysis assigned CDR3 sequences along with most-parsimonious VDJ recombination scenarios. In a later analysis, each TCR beta chain was defined by its CDR3 amino acid sequence together with its V-gene family, and reads lacking a unique V-gene family were excluded. To address suspected cross-contamination and a sequencing artifact, a later analysis removed approximately 600 highly shared, low-generation-probability nucleotide sequences. In a later analysis, a clonal expansion index was calculated for each public chain from normalized within-repertoire ranks of inferred template counts. In a later analysis, generation probabilities were computed using a VDJ recombination model fitted to out-of-frame rearrangements, and the results were checked against IGoR. In a later analysis, hypergeometric tests were used to score TCR-TCR, TCR-HLA and TCR-CMV co-occurrence, with a repertoire-size bias correction applied to TCR pairs. To estimate false discovery rates, a later analysis permuted the HLA or CMV assignments 20 times. In a later analysis, co-occurring TCRs were grouped with DBSCAN, and TCRdist sequence similarity was added when clustering was performed within HLA-allele-positive subsets. Repertoires with fewer than 30,000 or more than 120,000 public chains, plus five repertoires with anomalous nucleotide sharing, were excluded from co-occurrence clustering. In its TCRdb copy, this immuneACCESS table keeps in-frame sequences only and misses some clones. Where compared with another copy, unresolved V genes explain less than half of these, and the others have no known cause. The D gene and trimming were derived from the DNA, and the V and J assignments and clone size from that table. This sample is represented by 130,000 or so clones; less than 85% of them were singletons. The ten top clones hold 3.5% to 5% of the sample.

The clonotype was recovered from a man aged 18 to 30 in good health and CMV-seropositive. The sample consisted of PBMCs.

The nucleotides read TGTGCCAGCAGTCCCGGGACTAGCGGGTGGAGCACAGATACGCAGTATTTT. Its translation reads: CASSPGTSGWSTDTQYF. The chain is assembled from TRBV27 and TRBJ2-3, and 12 bases in between align with TRBD2. Sequences MNHEY (CDR1) and SMNVEV (CDR2) are obtained from the germline V gene (reference sequence). The CDR3 goes from the cysteine to the phenylalanine over 17 residues. The entry retains the CDR3 DNA only, 51 bases that are in frame from base 1. V ends up 5 bases short and J 0 bases short, with an unmatched junction base count of 6.